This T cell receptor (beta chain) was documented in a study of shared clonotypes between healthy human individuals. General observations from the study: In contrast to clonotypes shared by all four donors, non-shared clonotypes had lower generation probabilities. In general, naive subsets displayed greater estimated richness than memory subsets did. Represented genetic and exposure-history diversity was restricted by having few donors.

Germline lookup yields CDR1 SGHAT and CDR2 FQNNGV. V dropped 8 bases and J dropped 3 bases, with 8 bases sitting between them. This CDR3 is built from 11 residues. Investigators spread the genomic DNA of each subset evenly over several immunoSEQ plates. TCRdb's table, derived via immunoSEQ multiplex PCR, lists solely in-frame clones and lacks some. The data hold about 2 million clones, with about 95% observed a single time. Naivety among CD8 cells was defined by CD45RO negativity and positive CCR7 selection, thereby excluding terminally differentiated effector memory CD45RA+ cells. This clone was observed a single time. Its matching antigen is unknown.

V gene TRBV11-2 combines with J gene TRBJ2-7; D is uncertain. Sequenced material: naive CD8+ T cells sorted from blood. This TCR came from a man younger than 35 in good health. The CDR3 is CASGRIYEQYF. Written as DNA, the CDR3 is TGTGCCAGCGGCCGTATCTACGAGCAGTACTTC.